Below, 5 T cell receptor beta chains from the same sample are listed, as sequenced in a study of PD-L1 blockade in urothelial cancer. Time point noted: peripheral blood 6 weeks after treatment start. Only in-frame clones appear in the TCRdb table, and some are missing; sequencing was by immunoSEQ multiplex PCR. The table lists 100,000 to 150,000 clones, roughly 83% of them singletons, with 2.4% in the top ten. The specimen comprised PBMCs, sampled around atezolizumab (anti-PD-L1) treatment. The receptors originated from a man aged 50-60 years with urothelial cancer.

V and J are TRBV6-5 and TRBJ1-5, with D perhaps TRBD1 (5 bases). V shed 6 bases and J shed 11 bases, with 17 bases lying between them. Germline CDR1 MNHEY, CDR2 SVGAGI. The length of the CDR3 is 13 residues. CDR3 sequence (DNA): TGTGCCAGCAGAAGGGGCGGTTCCAATTCCCAGCATTTT. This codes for CASRRGGSNSQHF.

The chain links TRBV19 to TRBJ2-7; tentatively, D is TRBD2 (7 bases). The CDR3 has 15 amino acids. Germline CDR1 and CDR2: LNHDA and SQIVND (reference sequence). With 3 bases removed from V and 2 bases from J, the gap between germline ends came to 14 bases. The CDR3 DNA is TGTGCCAGTAGTATGGGGGGGACAACAACCTACGAGCAGTACTTC. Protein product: CASSMGGTTTYEQYF.

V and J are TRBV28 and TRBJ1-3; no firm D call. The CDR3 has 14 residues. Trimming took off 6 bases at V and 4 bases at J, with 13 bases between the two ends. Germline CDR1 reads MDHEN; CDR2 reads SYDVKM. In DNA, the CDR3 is TGTGCCAGCAGCCCCGCCCCGGGGGGAAACACCATATATTTT. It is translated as CASSPAPGGNTIYF.

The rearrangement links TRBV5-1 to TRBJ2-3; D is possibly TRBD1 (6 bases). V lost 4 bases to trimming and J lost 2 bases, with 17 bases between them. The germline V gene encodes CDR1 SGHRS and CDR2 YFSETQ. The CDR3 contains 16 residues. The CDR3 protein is CASSQGTARYTDTQYF. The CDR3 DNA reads TGCGCCAGCAGCCAGGGGACCGCAAGATACACAGATACGCAGTATTTT.

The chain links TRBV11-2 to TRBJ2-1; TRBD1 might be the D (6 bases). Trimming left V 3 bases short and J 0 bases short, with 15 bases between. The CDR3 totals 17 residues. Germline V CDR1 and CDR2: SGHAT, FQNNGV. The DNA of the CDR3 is TGTGCCAGCAGCTTGGCCACACAGGGTCCCTCCTACAATGAGCAGTTCTTC. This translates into CASSLATQGPSYNEQFF.